These T cell receptor beta chains were read from a single sample in a study of cytotoxic CD8 clonotypes in ibrutinib-treated CLL. Here immunoSEQ multiplex PCR was the method, and the copy in TCRdb shows in-frame clones only, minus some. The sample contains about 180,000 clones, under 85% of which appear only once. Sequences were derived from PBMCs, sampled after 24 months of ibrutinib treatment. These receptors all stem from a human donor with chronic lymphocytic leukemia. Each CDR3 is given with its conserved first and last residue. D genes are given only for firm matches.

V gene	D gene	J gene	CDR3 DNA	CDR3 protein
TRBV4-2	NA	TRBJ2-1	TGTGCCAGCAGCCCTAGACAGGTAGCGAGCTCCTACAATGAGCAGTTCTTC	CASSPRQVASSYNEQFF
TRBV7-2	NA	TRBJ1-1	TGTGCCAGCAGCTTTGGCAGGGAAGACACTGAAGCTTTCTTT	CASSFGREDTEAFF
TRBV7-9	TRBD2	TRBJ2-7	TGTGCCGCCAGCGGGAGGGCCTCCGAGCAGTACTTC	CAASGRASEQYF
TRBV7-2	NA	TRBJ1-2	TGTGCCAGCAGCTTATTCGAGAGCTATGGCTACACCTTC	CASSLFESYGYTF
TRBV13	NA	TRBJ1-4	TGTGCCAGCAGCTCCGTGGGGTCCCAGGACGAAAAACTGTTTTTT	CASSSVGSQDEKLFF
TRBV6-1	NA	TRBJ1-1	TGTGCCAGCAGTGAAACGCGGGGGCCCAACACTGAAGCTTTCTTT	CASSETRGPNTEAFF
TRBV28	NA	TRBJ1-5	TGTGCCAGCAGTTCCACGACAAAAATTCTCCGTCAGCCCCAGCATTTT	CASSSTTKILRQPQHF
TRBV6-4	NA	TRBJ1-3	TGTGCCAGGAGACAGCTCTTGGGAAACACCATATATTTT	CARRQLLGNTIYF
TRBV5-1	TRBD2	TRBJ2-5	TGCGCCAGCAGCTGGCAAGCGGGGGCCCAAGAGACCCAGTACTTC	CASSWQAGAQETQYF
TRBV28	TRBD2	TRBJ2-7	TGTGCCAGCAGTTTCCGGGTCGGCGGGAGAGCCTACGAGCAGTACTTC	CASSFRVGGRAYEQYF
TRBV29-1	TRBD1	TRBJ2-3	TGCAGCGTACAAAGACAGGGAAGTGATACAGATACGCAGTATTTT	CSVQRQGSDTDTQYF
TRBV7-2	NA	TRBJ2-3	TGTGCCAGCAGCTGGGGGGGCACAGATACGCAGTATTTT	CASSWGGTDTQYF
TRBV13	NA	TRBJ2-3	TGTGCCAGCAGCTTGACTGGGGGACTCCTCACAGATACGCAGTATTTT	CASSLTGGLLTDTQYF
TRBV6-1	NA	TRBJ2-3	TGTGCCAGCAGACTATTGGGAAGCACAGATACGCAGTATTTT	CASRLLGSTDTQYF